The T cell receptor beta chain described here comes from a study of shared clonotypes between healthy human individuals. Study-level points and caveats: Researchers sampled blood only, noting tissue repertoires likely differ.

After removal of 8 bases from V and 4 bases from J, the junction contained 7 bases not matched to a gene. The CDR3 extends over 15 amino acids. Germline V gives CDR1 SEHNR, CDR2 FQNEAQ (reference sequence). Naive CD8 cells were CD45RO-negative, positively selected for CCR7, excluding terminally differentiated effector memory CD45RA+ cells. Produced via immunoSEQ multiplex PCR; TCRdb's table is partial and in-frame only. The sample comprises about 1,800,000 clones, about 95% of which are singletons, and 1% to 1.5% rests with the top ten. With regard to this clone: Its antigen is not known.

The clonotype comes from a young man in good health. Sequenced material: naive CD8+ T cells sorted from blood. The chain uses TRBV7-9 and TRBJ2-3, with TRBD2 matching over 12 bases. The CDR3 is CASFRLAGDSDTQYF. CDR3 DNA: TGTGCCAGCTTCCGACTAGCGGGAGATTCAGATACGCAGTATTTT. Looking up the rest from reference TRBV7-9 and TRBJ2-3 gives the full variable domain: DTGVSQNPRHKITKRGQNVTFRCDPISEHNRLYWYRQTLGQGPEFLTYFQNEAQLEKSRLLSDRFSAERPKGSFSTLEIQRTEQGDSAMYLCASFRLAGDSDTQYFGPGTRLTVL.